One sample yielded the 3 T cell receptor beta chains listed below, sequenced in a study of early T cells in non-severe SARS-CoV-2 infection. In TCRdb, the 5' RACE reads were re-called with MiXCR into one record per CDR3 protein. In the table there are 40,000 to 45,000 distinct CDR3 sequences, approximately 6.5% of which are singletons. Here the sequenced sample was whole blood, taken at baseline. The receptors derive from an adult who was a healthcare worker with PCR-confirmed SARS-CoV-2 infection or an uninfected control (not recorded which).

This clonotype has at least ten counts. The chain is built from TRBV7-9 and TRBJ2-3, with TRBD2 identical over 8 bases. This CDR3 is built from 13 residues. V dropped 3 bases and J dropped 9; count of bases not matched to a gene: 5. Germline V gene data show CDR1 as SEHNR and CDR2 as FQNEAQ (reference sequence). In DNA, the CDR3 is TGTGCCAGCAGCTTGGGCTTAGCGGGAACGCAGTATTTT. Translated, it gives CASSLGLAGTQYF.

This clonotype was counted many times. The rearrangement uses TRBV6-6 and TRBJ2-7; possible D gene TRBD2, 5 bases. Germline-derived CDR1 and CDR2 are MNHNY and SVGAGI (reference sequence). This CDR3 spans 19 amino acids. Trimming removed 5 bases from V and 3 bases from J, with 29 bases in between. The CDR3 spells CASSPRPGSGDSPYYEQYF. The CDR3 nucleotides read TGTGCCAGCAGTCCCCGCCCGGGGTCCGGGGATTCCCCCTACTACGAGCAGTACTTC.

The V call is TRBV5-4, the J call TRBJ2-6; 12 nucleotides match TRBD2. Germline V lookup: CDR1 SGHNT, CDR2 YYREEE (reference sequence). This CDR3 is built from 16 residues. The V segment lost 3 bases and the J segment 11 bases; nucleotides outside the gene matches: 9. The CDR3 coding sequence is TGTGCCAGCAGCTCGACTAGCGGGAGAGGGAATGACGTCCTGACTTTC. This gives the protein CASSSTSGRGNDVLTF.